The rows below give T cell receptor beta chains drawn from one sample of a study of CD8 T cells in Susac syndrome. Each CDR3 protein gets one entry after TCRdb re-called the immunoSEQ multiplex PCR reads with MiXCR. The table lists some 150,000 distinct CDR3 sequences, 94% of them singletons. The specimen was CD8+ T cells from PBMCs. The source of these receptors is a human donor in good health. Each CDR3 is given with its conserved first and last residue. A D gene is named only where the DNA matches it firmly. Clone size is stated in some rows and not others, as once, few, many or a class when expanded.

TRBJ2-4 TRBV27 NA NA CASSPSRFGIQYF TGTGCCAGCAGCCCTTCACGGTTTGGCATTCAGTACTTC
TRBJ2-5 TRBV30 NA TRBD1 CAWSVLQGETQYF TGTGCCTGGAGTGTATTACAGGGGGAGACCCAGTACTTC
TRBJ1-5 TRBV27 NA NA CASSDGTVAGQPQHF TGTGCCAGCAGCGATGGGACGGTAGCGGGTCAGCCCCAGCATTTT
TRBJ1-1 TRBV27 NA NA CASKSQGRGGAEAFF TGTGCCAGCAAATCCCAAGGACGGGGAGGCGCTGAAGCTTTCTTT
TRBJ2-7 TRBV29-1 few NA CSVEGDSYEQYF TGCAGCGTTGAAGGTGACTCCTACGAGCAGTACTTC
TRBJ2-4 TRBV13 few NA CASSLGGSKNIQYF TGTGCCAGCAGCTTGGGCGGGTCCAAAAACATTCAGTACTTC
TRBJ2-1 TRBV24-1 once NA CATSDDWGGNNEQFF TGTGCCACCAGTGATGATTGGGGCGGAAACAATGAGCAGTTCTTC
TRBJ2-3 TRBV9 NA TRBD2 CASSASGGGDTQYF TGTGCCAGCAGCGCGTCGGGAGGCGGAGATACGCAGTATTTT
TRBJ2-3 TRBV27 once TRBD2 CASKILAESVGDTQYF TGTGCCAGCAAAATACTAGCGGAAAGTGTGGGAGATACGCAGTATTTT
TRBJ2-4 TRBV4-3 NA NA CASSHPVGVAKNIQYF TGCGCCAGCAGCCATCCCGTCGGGGTAGCCAAAAACATTCAGTACTTC
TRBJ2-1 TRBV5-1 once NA CASSLLQYNEQFF TGCGCCAGCAGCCTCCTTCAATACAATGAGCAGTTCTTC
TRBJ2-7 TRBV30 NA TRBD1 CAWSQGGQPYEQYF TGTGCCTGGAGTCAAGGGGGACAGCCCTACGAGCAGTACTTC
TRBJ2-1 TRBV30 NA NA CAWTLGVHIEQFF TGTGCCTGGACGTTAGGAGTTCATATTGAGCAGTTCTTC
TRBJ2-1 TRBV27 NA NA CASSRAGGEQFF TGTGCCAGCAGCCGGGCCGGAGGCGAGCAGTTCTTC
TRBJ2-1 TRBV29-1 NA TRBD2 CSVADGGGSYNEQFF TGCAGCGTCGCAGATGGGGGGGGATCCTACAATGAGCAGTTCTTC
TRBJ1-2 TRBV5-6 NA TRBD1 CASSFWTGVSGGYTF TGTGCCAGCAGCTTTTGGACAGGGGTCTCGGGTGGCTACACCTTC
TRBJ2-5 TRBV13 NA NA CASSLDRTIQETQYF TGTGCCAGCAGCTTGGACAGAACGATTCAAGAGACCCAGTACTTC
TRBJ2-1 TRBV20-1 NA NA CSASLGNEQFF TGCAGTGCTAGTTTGGGCAATGAGCAGTTCTTC
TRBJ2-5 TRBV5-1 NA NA CASRPDLQETQYF TGCGCCAGCAGGCCTGATCTCCAAGAGACCCAGTACTTC
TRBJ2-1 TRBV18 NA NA CASSPPGPTYNEQFF TGTGCCAGCTCACCACCAGGTCCGACCTACAATGAGCAGTTCTTC